Reported below is one TCR beta chain. Additional DNA sequences in this sample encode the identical CDR3. The V gene's germline CDR1 is LGHDT and CDR2 YNNKEL (reference sequence). V lost 0 bases, J lost 4 bases, and 17 bases lay in between. This CDR3 contains 17 residues. The source of the sample is a study of blood T cell repertoires in COVID-19. In the study overall: The study counted Cohort 3 donors as recovered given two negative PCRs, clearance, or symptom resolution. Spain, Italy and the United States supplied samples that represented acute and convalescent COVID-19. Sources were T cells, B-cell-depleted T cells, or PBMCs; the material itself was cDNA or gDNA.

Assay: immunoSEQ multiplex PCR; the TCRdb copy retains only in-frame clones and omits some. The sample shows about 360,000 clones, about 87% of them seen only once. V is TRBV3-1 (or the pseudogene TRBV3-2) and J is TRBJ2-3; D is possibly TRBD2 (6 bases). This sequence was found in a man in his forties in a cohort exposed to, infected with or recovered from COVID-19 (not recorded which). The sample consisted of PBMCs or T cells enriched from blood (not recorded which). CDR3: CASSQDPLLAGADTQYF. The CDR3 coding sequence is TGTGCCAGCAGCCAAGACCCATTACTAGCCGGGGCAGATACGCAGTATTTT.